The sequence of this T cell receptor beta chain was determined in a study of blood T cell repertoires in COVID-19. On the study more broadly: Researchers got acute and convalescent COVID-19 samples from the United States, Italy and Spain. PBMCs, B-cell-depleted T cells, or T cells provided the cDNA or gDNA that made up the material.

The CDR3 is 14 residues long. V trimming: 6 bases; J trimming: 11 bases; junction bases outside the gene matches: 11. Germline lookup yields CDR1 LNHDA and CDR2 SQIVND (reference sequence). Original data processing: Reference gene primer amplification yielded estimated nucleated cell counts. Profiled with immunoSEQ multiplex PCR; TCRdb holds only in-frame clones, not every one. V and J calls and clone size are copied from that table; D and trimming were computed from the DNA. Of 150,000 or so clones listed, under 85% were seen once; the top ten hold 10% to 15%. The sequenced sample was peripheral blood. This rearrangement joins TRBV19 to TRBJ2-1; the match to TRBD1 covers 9 bases. This clonotype was obtained from a man between 65 and 85 years old who had recovered from COVID-19. CDR3 nucleotides: TGTGCCAGTAGCATTACCGGGACAGGGACCCAGCAGTTCTTC. As protein: CASSITGTGTQQFF.